This T cell receptor (beta chain) was observed in a study of cytomegalovirus exposure and HLA in healthy donors (dated by TCRdb to about 2017). Describing the broader study: An earlier analysis of approximately 640 of the donors reported roughly 270 Gb of sequence data and some 120 million unique TCR beta sequences from 190 million or so T cells. Donor age, sex, ethnicity and CMV serostatus were collected together with the repertoire data. Among the roughly 400 genotyped donors, approximately 81% belonged to the genetic ancestry cluster associated with self-reported Caucasian donors. An early release covering 550 to 650 HLA-typed donors comprised about 320 gigabases of sequencing data and tens of millions of unique TCR sequences. In the later analysis, no new phenotypic data were used to find candidate immune exposures; instead, reliance was placed on TCR beta sequences and their occurrence across donors. The study aimed to test whether cataloging public T cell receptors could reveal signatures of past pathogen exposure. Among 300 to 450 genotyped donors of the cohort, an average of 235,054 unique TCR beta nucleotide sequences were sequenced per donor, about a sixth of them non-productive. Every repertoire in the discovery cohort had been generated on one and the same sequencing platform. The study used immunosequencing to profile the T cell repertoires of several hundred subjects and linked those repertoires to cytomegalovirus serostatus. Besides the first cohort of roughly 640 subjects, a separate validation cohort made up of some 110 different subjects was used. High-throughput TCR immunosequencing, statistical association of individual TCRs with disease status, and machine learning were combined to predict cytomegalovirus infection status. A later analysis re-examined previously published TCR beta repertoires from roughly 650 donors and added high-resolution HLA genotyping to investigate patterns of TCR occurrence. Class I and class II HLA loci were covered by the typing at four-digit resolution. In a later genetic analysis, genome-wide SNP genotypes for about three fifths of the roughly 670 donors were used, and that subset was treated as a discovery cohort. Typing coverage varied by locus: roughly 629-640 donors for A, B, C, DRB1 and DQB1; about 520 for DQA1; over 600 for DPA1; approximately 450 for DPB1. An earlier analysis of 587 of the donors applied high-throughput TCR beta sequencing to assess whether each TCR beta V gene segment acted as functional or pseudogenic. Four or five DR-DQ haplotypes were handled as single units for association and clustering because linkage in the cohort was strong. Overall study outcomes, separate from this receptor: In vitro tests confirmed that a few of the cytomegalovirus-associated TCR beta chains recognize cytomegalovirus antigens. In a later analysis, HLA-associated TCR beta chains showed more clonal expansion and lower generation probabilities than non-associated chains that were equally common. A total of about 150 TCR beta chains were listed by the study as associated with cytomegalovirus. In a later genetic analysis, fewer N-insertions in productive TCRs were reported among donors in an Asian-associated ancestry cluster than the approximately 710-donor mean. A cluster of highly shared sequence variants was judged likely to be a technical artifact of the sequencing pipeline. According to a later analysis, TCR association rates differed among HLA loci, with DRB1 alleles showing the most associated TCRs and HLA-C alleles showing the fewest. When HLA alleles, especially DR and DQ, strongly co-occurred, TCR associations were difficult to assign to individual alleles. In a later analysis, most CMV-associated TCR beta chains were found to appear HLA-restricted, with HLA associations seemingly driven largely by CMV exposure. A further reported finding was that TCR beta sequences accurately predicted the HLA-A and HLA-B alleles for most subjects in the first cohort. CMV serostatus was the only immune exposure information available for the cohort. This cohort had only TCR beta chains sequenced, and the lack of alpha or paired-chain data limited which features could be detected. A later analysis associated some 17,000 TCR beta sequences with specific HLA alleles at a false discovery rate of 0.05. The earlier analysis of a few hundred of the donors excluded 15 to 20 rarely observed V segments, including chromosome 9 orphons, because counts were too low. While some public TCRs were present in many individuals, most TCR sequences turned up only very rarely across donors. The presence/absence analyses assumed that sequencing depth was roughly uniform across donors, and that assumption may not be true. Linkage disequilibrium might explain the correlated functional status among segregating V segments, but an unknown experimental factor could not be excluded. HLA typing was unavailable for some donors at each locus, so association tests used only the typed subset. In both the original and validation cohorts, the classifier was reported to diagnose cytomegalovirus status with high specificity and sensitivity. In a later genetic analysis, a missense DCLRE1C variant was associated with V-gene and J-gene trimming of TCR beta chains, and the association was replicated in an independent cohort. It was suggested by the authors that the approach could potentially be generalized to other disease states and immunological phenotypes. Several of the top co-occurrence clusters appeared to be linked to parvovirus B19, influenza, CMV and Epstein-Barr virus, according to a later analysis. An earlier analysis of around 540 of the donors showed that most TCR beta V segments appeared in productive rearrangements either about 90% or about 30% of the time, which broadly matched IMGT annotations.

The cohort comprised approximately 700 healthy bone marrow donors. At the time of sampling, all cohort members were nominally healthy, though unrecorded immune exposures were likely present. The donor tested CMV seropositive and was one of the 289 seropositive cohort members. Each donor provided a peripheral blood sample, and peripheral blood mononuclear cells were used for TCR beta sequencing. Genomic DNA was extracted from the blood cell samples with the Qiagen DNeasy Blood Extraction Kit. In the case of this clone: This clone's antigen is unknown. There are no base qualities to consult, and no much larger clone falls within one base.

Preparation of the library involved the immunoSEQ multiplex PCR assay. A mixture of 60 forward primers for TCR Vbeta segments and 13 reverse primers for TCR Jbeta segments was used in the multiplex PCR. A multiplex PCR assay on genomic DNA amplified the CDR3 region of rearranged TCR beta genes. Amplified TCR beta libraries were sequenced as 87-base-pair reads on the Illumina HiSeq System. Regarding the original processing steps: A later analysis tallied around 87 million unique TCR beta chains across the 666 repertoires, and some 12 million of those chains were shared by two or more donors. Raw reads were error-corrected and collapsed into unique sequences by a nearest-neighbor algorithm in which closely related sequences were merged to remove PCR and sequencing errors. CDR3 sequences were aligned to IMGT reference sequences to assign V, D and J gene segments. For a sequence to be retained, a match of at least six nucleotides was required to both a V gene segment and a J gene segment. Rearrangements were called productive when the CDR3 lacked stop codons and stayed in frame with V and J; all others were non-productive. Following IMGT convention, CDR3 was defined as the stretch from the second conserved V-encoded cysteine to the conserved J-encoded phenylalanine. Sequences without an unambiguous match to a single V gene segment were excluded from the earlier analysis of about 600 of the donors. An earlier analysis of some 610 of the donors called V segments functional above 56.7% productive rearrangements and segregating when the between-donor standard deviation exceeded 5%. To diagnose cytomegalovirus status from the catalog of TCR beta chain sequences, a statistical classification framework was built. A later analysis assigned V and J genes by comparing TCR nucleotide sequences with IMGT/GENE-DB human TR gene sequences. The TCRdist pipeline was used in a later analysis to assign CDR3 sequences and most-parsimonious VDJ recombination scenarios. In a later analysis, each TCR beta chain was defined by its CDR3 amino acid sequence together with its V-gene family, and reads without a unique V-gene family were excluded. As a way to deal with suspected cross-contamination and a sequencing artifact, a later analysis dropped approximately 570 nucleotide sequences that were highly shared and had low generation probability. In a later analysis, a clonal expansion index for each public chain was calculated from normalized within-repertoire ranks of inferred template counts. Generation probabilities in a later analysis came from a VDJ recombination model fitted to out-of-frame rearrangements, and those results were checked against IGoR. In a later analysis, hypergeometric tests were used to score TCR-TCR, TCR-HLA and TCR-CMV co-occurrence, with a repertoire-size bias correction applied to TCR pairs. To estimate false discovery rates, a later analysis permuted the HLA or CMV assignments 20 times. In a later analysis, co-occurring TCRs were grouped using DBSCAN, with TCRdist sequence similarity added in when clustering inside HLA-allele-positive subsets. Repertoires with fewer than 30,000 or more than 120,000 public chains, plus five repertoires with anomalous nucleotide sharing, were excluded from co-occurrence clustering. As stored in TCRdb, this immuneACCESS dataset retains in-frame rearrangements with V and J assigned. A fraction of the clones does not appear; measured against another copy, unresolved V genes explain less than half of the discrepancy, and the remainder lacks a known reason. That table gives V, J and clone size, and the DNA gave D and trimming. This sample comprises about 160,000 clones, around 68% of them detected only once. The ten largest account for 2.5% to 3.5% of the sample.

The sequence came from a middle-aged woman in good health and CMV-seropositive. The sequencing sample was made of PBMCs.

The DNA reads as follows: TGTGCCAGCAGTTATGGGGGGGCCGATCAGCCCCAGCATTTT. This sequence encodes CASSYGGADQPQHF. The sequence links TRBV6-5 to TRBJ1-5, with a tentative D gene TRBD1 over 6 matching bases. The CDR3 spans 14 residues, from the cysteine through the phenylalanine. Just the 42-base CDR3 DNA is kept, in frame starting at base 1. The junction shows trimming of 3 bases on V and 5 bases on J, plus 11 bases between the germline ends. Based on the germline V gene, the CDR1 and CDR2 sequences are MNHEY and SVGAGI.